This TCR beta chain is from a study of blood T cell dynamics during melanoma immunotherapy. Looking at the study overall: Metastatic melanoma patients received first-line pembrolizumab or nivolumab plus ipilimumab.

Time point denoted: pre-treatment baseline. At 12 weeks after first infusion, RECIST 1.1 defined response for most patients. Patients with prior systemic cancer treatment, concomitant immunosuppressants, or other active malignancies were excluded. Sequencing used immunoSEQ multiplex PCR; TCRdb keeps in-frame clones, though not all of them. This sample has about 10,000 clones, with 89% found just once. Trimming left V 5 bases short and J 4 bases short, with 18 bases between. The CDR3 sequence is 17 residues long. The V gene's germline CDR1 is MGHDK and CDR2 SYGVNS. This rearrangement joins TRBV25-1 to TRBJ1-6; D is perhaps TRBD1 (5 bases). Specimen: blood, collected from a patient treated with checkpoint blockade. The clonotype was recovered from a human donor with melanoma. The CDR3 DNA reads as TGTGCCAGCAGTCCAAACCCTCAGGGCCATTATAATTCACCCCTCCACTTT. It specifies CASSPNPQGHYNSPLHF.